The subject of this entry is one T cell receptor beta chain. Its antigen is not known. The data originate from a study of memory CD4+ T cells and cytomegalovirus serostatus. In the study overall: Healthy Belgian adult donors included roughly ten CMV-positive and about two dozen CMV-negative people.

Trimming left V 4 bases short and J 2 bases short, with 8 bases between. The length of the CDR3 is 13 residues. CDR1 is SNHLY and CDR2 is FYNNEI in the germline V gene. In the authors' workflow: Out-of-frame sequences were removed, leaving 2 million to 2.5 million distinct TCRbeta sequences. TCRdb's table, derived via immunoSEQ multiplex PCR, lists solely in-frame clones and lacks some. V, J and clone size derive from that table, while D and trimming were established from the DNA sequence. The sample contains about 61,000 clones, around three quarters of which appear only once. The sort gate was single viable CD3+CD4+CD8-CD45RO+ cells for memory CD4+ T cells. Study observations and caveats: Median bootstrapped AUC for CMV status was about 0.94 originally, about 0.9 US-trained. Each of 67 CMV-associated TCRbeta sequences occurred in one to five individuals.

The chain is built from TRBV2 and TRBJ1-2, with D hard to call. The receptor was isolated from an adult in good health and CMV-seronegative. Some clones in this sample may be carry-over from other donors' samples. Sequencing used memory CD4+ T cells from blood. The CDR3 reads CASSGSVNYGYTF. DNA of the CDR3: TGTGCCAGCAGTGGGTCAGTAAACTATGGCTACACCTTC.